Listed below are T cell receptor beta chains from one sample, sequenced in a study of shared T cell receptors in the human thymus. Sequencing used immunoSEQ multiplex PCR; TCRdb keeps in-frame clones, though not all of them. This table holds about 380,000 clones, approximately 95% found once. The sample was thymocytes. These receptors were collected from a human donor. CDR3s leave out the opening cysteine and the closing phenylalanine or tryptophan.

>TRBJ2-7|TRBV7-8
ASSLKREAHEQY
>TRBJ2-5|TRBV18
ASSPSRVGTGSDQETQY
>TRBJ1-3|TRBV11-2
ASSSPSDRVRDTIY
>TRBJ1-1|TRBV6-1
ASGSDTEAF
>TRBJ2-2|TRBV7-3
ASSLERGRDWSGELF
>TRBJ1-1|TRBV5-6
ASSLDRGQGDTEAF
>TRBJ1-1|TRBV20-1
SARTGVEAF
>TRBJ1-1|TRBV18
ASQTIGQTMNTEAF
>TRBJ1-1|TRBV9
ASSLGGVLNTEAF
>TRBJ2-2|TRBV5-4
ASSLGQGPTNTGELF
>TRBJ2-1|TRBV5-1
ASGPRSEGLVYNEQF
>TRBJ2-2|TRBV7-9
ASSTQERQGLVTGELF
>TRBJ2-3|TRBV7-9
ASSPRRWTYTDTQY
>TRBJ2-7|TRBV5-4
ASSPGTGGAAYEQY
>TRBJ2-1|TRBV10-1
ASSAEREGSEQF
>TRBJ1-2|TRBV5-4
ASRIDRAYGYT